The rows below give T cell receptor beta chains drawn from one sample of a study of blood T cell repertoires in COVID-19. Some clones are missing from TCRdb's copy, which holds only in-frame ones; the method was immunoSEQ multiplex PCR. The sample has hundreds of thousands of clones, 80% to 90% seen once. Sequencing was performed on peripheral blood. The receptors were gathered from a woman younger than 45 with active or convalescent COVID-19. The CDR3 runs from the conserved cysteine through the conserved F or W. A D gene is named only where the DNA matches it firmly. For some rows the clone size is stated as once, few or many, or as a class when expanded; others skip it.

CASSRGWEQPQHF	TGTGCCAGCAGCCGGGGATGGGAGCAGCCCCAGCATTTT	TRBJ1-5	NA	TRBV6-5	NA
CASSSGTSGFGELFF	TGTGCCAGCAGCTCAGGGACTAGCGGATTCGGGGAGCTGTTTTTT	TRBJ2-2	TRBD2	TRBV9	NA
CASSPWDRGNEKLFF	TGTGCCAGCAGTCCGTGGGACAGAGGGAATGAAAAACTGTTTTTT	TRBJ1-4	TRBD1	TRBV27	NA
CASTLGSGNTIYF	TGTGCCAGCACCCTCGGGTCTGGAAACACCATATATTTT	TRBJ1-3	NA	TRBV28	NA
CASSSGLAEDEQFF	TGCGCCAGCAGCTCCGGACTAGCGGAAGATGAGCAGTTCTTC	TRBJ2-1	TRBD2	TRBV5-1	NA
CASSGGQGFYEQYF	TGTGCCAGCAGTGGAGGACAGGGGTTCTACGAGCAGTACTTC	TRBJ2-7	TRBD1	TRBV2	NA
CASSLPGIYGTGDRYGYTF	TGTGCCAGCAGCTTACCCGGGATATACGGGACAGGGGATCGCTATGGCTACACCTTC	TRBJ1-2	TRBD1	TRBV7-9	NA
CASSSGQNYGYTF	TGCGCCAGCAGCTCGGGACAAAACTATGGCTACACCTTC	TRBJ1-2	NA	TRBV5-1	NA
CASTDRGAGYGYTF	TGTGCCAGCACCGATCGGGGGGCGGGGTATGGCTACACCTTC	TRBJ1-2	NA	TRBV6-5	NA
CASSQGAKAEAFF	TGTGCCAGCAGTCAGGGGGCGAAGGCTGAAGCTTTCTTT	TRBJ1-1	TRBD1	TRBV3-1/TRBV3-2	NA
CASSVFGTDTQYF	TGCGCCAGCAGCGTATTCGGCACAGATACGCAGTATTTT	TRBJ2-3	NA	TRBV5-1	NA
CASSFAFGNEQYF	TGTGCCAGCAGCTTTGCGTTCGGGAACGAGCAGTACTTC	TRBJ2-7	NA	TRBV7-2	NA
CASRAGEGYEQYF	TGTGCCAGCCGAGCAGGGGAGGGCTACGAGCAGTACTTC	TRBJ2-7	NA	TRBV6-6	NA
CASSRMGTSGNNEQFF	TGCGCCAGCAGCCGCATGGGGACTAGCGGGAACAATGAGCAGTTCTTC	TRBJ2-1	TRBD2	TRBV5-1	NA
CASSPTDSLNSPLHF	TGTGCCAGCAGCCCGACGGACAGTCTTAATTCACCCCTCCACTTT	TRBJ1-6	NA	TRBV7-6	NA
CAIKLILGLVLYEQYF	TGTGCCATCAAATTGATTCTGGGACTAGTTCTTTACGAGCAGTACTTC	TRBJ2-7	TRBD2	TRBV10-3	NA
CASSRNEVHTEAFF	TGTGCCAGCAGTCGAAACGAGGTCCACACTGAAGCTTTCTTT	TRBJ1-1	NA	TRBV6-5	NA
CASSPGWTYGYTF	TGTGCCAGCAGCCCGGGATGGACCTATGGCTACACCTTC	TRBJ1-2	NA	TRBV3-1/TRBV3-2	NA
CASSGTSGGTDTQYF	TGTGCCAGCAGTGGGACTAGCGGGGGCACAGATACGCAGTATTTT	TRBJ2-3	TRBD2	TRBV6-4	NA
CASSHWGQSLNQPQHF	TGTGCCAGCAGCCACTGGGGACAGTCCCTTAATCAGCCCCAGCATTTT	TRBJ1-5	TRBD1	TRBV4-2	NA
CASSPGTTTSTDTQYF	TGTGCCAGCAGCCCCGGGACAACCACTAGCACAGATACGCAGTATTTT	TRBJ2-3	NA	TRBV2	NA
CASSLGQNSNQPQHF	TGTGCCAGCAGCCTTGGACAAAATAGCAATCAGCCCCAGCATTTT	TRBJ1-5	NA	TRBV3-1/TRBV3-2	NA
CASSLAGNKYVDTQYF	TGCGCCAGCAGCTTGGCCGGGAACAAATACGTAGATACGCAGTATTTT	TRBJ2-3	NA	TRBV5-1	NA
CASSYVQISNQPQHF	TGTGCCAGCAGTTACGTCCAGATTAGCAATCAGCCCCAGCATTTT	TRBJ1-5	NA	TRBV6-6	NA
CASSLYAGGQETQYF	TGTGCCAGCAGCTTATACGCGGGAGGGCAAGAGACCCAGTACTTC	TRBJ2-5	TRBD2	TRBV7-2	NA
CASSFGGTGPYGYTF	TGTGCCAGTAGTTTCGGGGGGACAGGGCCCTATGGCTACACCTTC	TRBJ1-2	TRBD1	TRBV19	NA
CASRQQDSFYNEQFF	TGTGCCAGCAGACAACAGGACAGTTTTTACAATGAGCAGTTCTTC	TRBJ2-1	NA	TRBV6-5	NA
CASSTPTGMNTEAFF	TGTGCCAGCAGCACACCGACAGGGATGAACACTGAAGCTTTCTTT	TRBJ1-1	TRBD1	TRBV5-4	NA
CASSLGQRGKRMSGNTIYF	TGTGCCAGCAGCTTGGGCCAACGAGGGAAACGTATGTCTGGAAACACCATATATTTT	TRBJ1-3	NA	TRBV7-9	NA
CASIANREEYNSPLHF	TGTGCCAGCATCGCTAACCGGGAAGAATATAATTCACCCCTCCACTTT	TRBJ1-6	NA	TRBV2	NA
CASSLDTSGTPAEQYF	TGCGCCAGCAGCTTGGATACTAGCGGGACTCCGGCCGAGCAGTACTTC	TRBJ2-7	TRBD2	TRBV5-1	NA
CASSLGPKDRGTEGYTF	TGTGCCAGCAGCTTAGGCCCCAAGGACAGAGGAACGGAGGGCTACACCTTC	TRBJ1-2	NA	TRBV11-2	NA
CAIAVGGRESGEQYF	TGTGCCATCGCGGTCGGCGGGAGGGAAAGCGGCGAGCAGTACTTC	TRBJ2-7	TRBD2	TRBV10-3	NA
CATSRDANRGHTEAFF	TGTGCCACCAGCAGAGATGCGAACAGGGGGCACACTGAAGCTTTCTTT	TRBJ1-1	TRBD1	TRBV15	few
CASTPRGQQGEQYF	TGTGCCAGCACCCCCCGCGGACAGCAAGGCGAGCAGTACTTC	TRBJ2-7	NA	TRBV27	NA
CASSLRGLNTEAFF	TGTGCCAGCAGCTTAAGAGGACTTAACACTGAAGCTTTCTTT	TRBJ1-1	NA	TRBV11-2	NA
CAWSVRGFQAFF	TGTGCCTGGAGTGTACGGGGGTTTCAAGCTTTCTTT	TRBJ1-1	NA	TRBV30	NA
CSASPRSSGRGDTQYF	TGCAGTGCTAGTCCCCGCTCTAGCGGGAGGGGTGATACGCAGTATTTT	TRBJ2-3	TRBD2	TRBV20-1	NA
CATSFTGNYGYTF	TGTGCCACCAGCTTTACAGGAAACTATGGCTACACCTTC	TRBJ1-2	NA	TRBV15	NA
CASTRGTSAYQETQYF	TGTGCCAGCACCAGAGGGACTAGCGCCTACCAAGAGACCCAGTACTTC	TRBJ2-5	TRBD2	TRBV2	NA
CASRLVLAEYNEQFF	TGCGCCAGCAGGTTGGTACTAGCAGAGTACAATGAGCAGTTCTTC	TRBJ2-1	NA	TRBV5-1	NA
CSASLAGANTGELFF	TGCAGTGCTAGTTTGGCGGGGGCGAACACCGGGGAGCTGTTTTTT	TRBJ2-2	TRBD2	TRBV20-1	NA
CASSLTPGQGYYGYTF	TGTGCCAGCAGCTTGACCCCGGGACAGGGGTACTATGGCTACACCTTC	TRBJ1-2	TRBD1	TRBV5-4	NA